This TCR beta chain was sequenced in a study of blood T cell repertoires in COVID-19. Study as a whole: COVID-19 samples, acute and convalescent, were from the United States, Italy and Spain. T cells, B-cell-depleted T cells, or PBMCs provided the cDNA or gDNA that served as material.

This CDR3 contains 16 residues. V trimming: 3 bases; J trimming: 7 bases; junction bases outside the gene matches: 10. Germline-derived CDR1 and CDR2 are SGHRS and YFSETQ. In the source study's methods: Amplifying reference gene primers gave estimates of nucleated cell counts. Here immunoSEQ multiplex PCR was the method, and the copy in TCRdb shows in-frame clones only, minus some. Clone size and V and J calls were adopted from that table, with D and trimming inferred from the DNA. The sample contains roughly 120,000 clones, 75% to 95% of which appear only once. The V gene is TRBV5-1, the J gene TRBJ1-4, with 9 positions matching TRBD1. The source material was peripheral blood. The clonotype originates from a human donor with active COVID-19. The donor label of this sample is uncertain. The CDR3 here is CASSSTTGGLVEKLFF. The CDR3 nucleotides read TGCGCCAGCAGCTCTACCACAGGGGGCTTGGTTGAAAAACTGTTTTTT.